The 15 T cell receptor beta chains below were found in one sample sequenced in a study of blood T cell repertoires in COVID-19. Repertoires were generated with immunoSEQ multiplex PCR, while TCRdb's copy carries only in-frame clones and drops some. The table records 140,000 to 150,000 clones, 78% of them present only once. Sequenced input: PBMCs or T cells enriched from blood (not recorded which). The source is a woman aged 50 to 60 who had recovered from COVID-19.

The chain carries TRBV7-9 and TRBJ2-1; 7 bases agree with TRBD1. The germline CDR1 and CDR2 sequences are SEHNR and FQNEAQ (reference sequence). The V gene end was trimmed by 2 bases and the J gene end by 7 bases; junction bases not matched to a gene: 8. The CDR3 length is 15 residues. CDR3 nucleotides: TGTGCCAGCAGCTTAATAGGGGGCATAGGAAATGAGCAGTTCTTC. Its translation is CASSLIGGIGNEQFF.

J is TRBJ1-2 and V is TRBV5-5; D is perhaps TRBD1 (6 bases). The CDR3 has 15 residues. Per germline, CDR1 SGHKS and CDR2 YYEKEE (reference sequence). Trimming stripped 1 base from V and 5 bases from J, with 15 bases between. CDR3 coding DNA: TGTGCCAGCAGCTTGAGCCGGGACACGCGATATGGCTACACCTTC. This encodes CASSLSRDTRYGYTF.

V usage is TRBV5-1 and J usage is TRBJ1-1, with TRBD1 matching 7 bases. Germline CDR1 SGHRS, CDR2 YFSETQ. J was trimmed by 4 bases and V by 4 bases; bases with no gene match: 13. This CDR3 contains 16 residues. The CDR3 bases are TGCGCCAGCAGCCCGGTGGAGGGGGCGCGAGGCACTGAAGCTTTCTTT. Protein: CASSPVEGARGTEAFF.

This chain joins TRBV18 and TRBJ2-5, with 7 bases matching TRBD2. The CDR3 spans 18 residues. V was clipped by 6 bases and J by 5 bases; unmatched bases: 21. Germline assignment: CDR1 KGHSH and CDR2 LQKENI. The CDR3 sequence: CASSPGILERGVRETQYF. The CDR3 DNA is TGTGCCAGCTCTCCGGGGATCCTTGAGCGGGGAGTTCGGGAGACCCAGTACTTC.

This clone was observed a single time. The CDR3 protein is CASSRIGAEGRNTIYF. CDR3 nucleotide sequence: TGTGCCAGCAGCCGAATTGGGGCAGAAGGAAGAAACACCATATATTTT. V is TRBV27 and J is TRBJ1-3, with a possible D match to TRBD1 (5 bases). V was cut by 6 bases and J by 5 bases, with 20 bases left in between. Germline assignment: CDR1 MNHEY and CDR2 SMNVEV (reference sequence). The length of the CDR3 is 16 residues.

The chain carries TRBV9 and TRBJ1-1; 7 positions match TRBD1. The germline gives CDR1 SGDLS, CDR2 YYNGEE. The CDR3 spans 15 residues. Trimming removed 3 bases from V and 1 base from J; junction bases left unmatched: 6. This chain's CDR3 is CASSEGGQTNTEAFF. Here the CDR3 DNA reads TGTGCCAGCAGCGAGGGGGGACAGACGAACACTGAAGCTTTCTTT.

The gene calls are TRBV3-1 (or the pseudogene TRBV3-2) and TRBJ1-6; D may be TRBD1 (5 bases). V was clipped by 3 bases and J by 8 bases, with 11 bases between them. Germline assignment: CDR1 LGHDT and CDR2 YNNKEL (reference sequence). CDR3 length: 14 amino acids. As DNA, the CDR3 is TGTGCCAGCAGCCACCGGGGGGAGCATTCACCCCTCCACTTT. Amino acid sequence: CASSHRGEHSPLHF.

V and J are TRBV18 and TRBJ1-5; no definite D call. From germline, CDR1 is KGHSH and CDR2 LQKENI. The CDR3 has 15 amino acids. V lost 2 bases and J 2 bases, leaving 10 bases between the germline ends. The CDR3 here is CASSPMGGGNQPQHF. DNA of the CDR3: TGTGCCAGCTCACCAATGGGAGGAGGCAATCAGCCCCAGCATTTT.

The table lists this clone with a few counts. V is TRBV18 and J is TRBJ1-1; no firm D call. This CDR3 comprises 14 residues. Germline lookup yields CDR1 KGHSH and CDR2 LQKENI. V was trimmed by 3 bases and J by 4 bases, leaving 12 bases between them. The CDR3 reads CASSPATGSTEAFF. The CDR3 DNA is TGTGCCAGCTCACCGGCGACTGGTAGCACTGAAGCTTTCTTT.

This clone was recorded once. V is TRBV14 and J is TRBJ1-5, with TRBD1 identical over 7 bases. V trimming: 7 bases; J trimming: 0 bases; junction bases outside the gene matches: 24. The CDR3 is 21 residues long. From germline, CDR1 is SGHDN and CDR2 FVKESK. CDR3: CASIPTGCSLRPITSNQPQHF. The CDR3 nucleotides are TGTGCCAGCATTCCGACAGGGTGCTCTTTGAGGCCCATCACTAGCAATCAGCCCCAGCATTTT.

This clone was seen a single time. The CDR3 bases are TGTGCCAGCAGCCGGGGCGTCCGAGAAGCCCAGCATTTT. It codes for CASSRGVREAQHF. The chain uses TRBV6-2 or TRBV6-3 and TRBJ1-5; TRBD1 is a possible D gene (5 bases). Trimming shortened V by 6 bases and J by 11 bases, and 17 bases separated the two germline ends. Germline lookup yields CDR1 MNHEY and CDR2 SVGEGT. The CDR3 sequence is 13 residues long.

In DNA form, the CDR3 reads TGTGCCAGCAGCCAAGCTCCCGGTCTCTCTTGGTATCAGCCCCAGCATTTT. Translation: CASSQAPGLSWYQPQHF. The chain joins TRBV4-2 to TRBJ1-5; D not certain. V lost 1 base and J lost 5, with 18 bases in between. The CDR3 is 17 residues long. The germline V gene encodes CDR1 LGHNA and CDR2 YNFKEQ.

The rearrangement links TRBV27 to TRBJ1-2; 7 bases are a match to TRBD1. Looked up from germline, CDR1 is MNHEY and CDR2 is SMNVEV (reference sequence). The CDR3 loop spans 15 amino acids. Trimming took 8 bases from V and 6 from J; bases not matched to a gene: 15. Here the CDR3 DNA reads TGTGCCAGCGGGACCGAGCGACAGGGTTTTCATGGCTACACCTTC. It translates to CASGTERQGFHGYTF.

This chain joins TRBV30 and TRBJ2-3; TRBD2 is a possible D gene (5 bases). Germline V CDR1 and CDR2: GTSNPN, SVGIG (reference sequence). CDR3 length equals 16 residues. Trimming shortened V by 5 bases and J by 0 bases, and 18 bases separated the two germline ends. CDR3 DNA: TGTGCCTGGGTACCCGGGGTAGCAGGTAGCACAGATACGCAGTATTTT. It is translated as CAWVPGVAGSTDTQYF.

The chain employs TRBV2 and TRBJ2-3; a weak D match, TRBD1 (5 bases). CDR1 SNHLY and CDR2 FYNNEI come from the germline V gene. V lost 7 bases and J lost 3, with 17 bases in between. The CDR3 covers 15 residues. For the CDR3, the DNA is TGTGCCAGCATCGAAAGTTTGGGGCGGACAGATACGCAGTATTTT. Encoded protein: CASIESLGRTDTQYF. Drawing the rest from reference TRBV2 and TRBJ2-3, the complete variable domain is EPEVTQTPSHQVTQMGQEVILRCVPISNHLYFYWYRQILGQKVEFLVSFYNNEISEKSEIFDDQFSVERPDGSNFTLKIRSTKLEDSAMYFCASIESLGRTDTQYFGPGTRLTVL.